The 30 T cell receptor beta chains below were found in one sample sequenced in a study of blood T cell repertoires in COVID-19. Data came from immunoSEQ multiplex PCR; TCRdb stores just in-frame clones and leaves some out. Of some 55,000 clones detected, 70% to 90% appear once; the ten largest clones hold approximately 7%. What was sequenced was peripheral blood. These receptors were obtained from a man aged 60 to 69 with acute or convalescent COVID-19.

This clone was observed a single time. The J gene is TRBJ2-5, the V gene TRBV11-2; 7 bases agree with TRBD1. The CDR3 totals 15 residues. The germline CDR1 and CDR2 sequences are SGHAT and FQNNGV. V was pared by 5 bases and J by 1 base, with 7 bases of the junction left unmatched. CDR3 sequence reads: CASSARTGAQETQYF. The DNA of the CDR3 is TGTGCCAGCAGCGCTCGGACAGGAGCCCAAGAGACCCAGTACTTC.

This chain connects TRBV5-1 to TRBJ2-5; tentatively, D is TRBD2 (6 bases). The CDR3 runs 14 residues. CDR1 SGHRS and CDR2 YFSETQ come from the germline V gene. V shed 7 bases and J shed 7 bases, with 20 bases lying between them. This CDR3 is CASLGTDTSGTQYF. In DNA form, the CDR3 reads TGCGCCAGCTTGGGGACTGACACTAGTGGGACCCAGTACTTC. Supplemented by reference TRBV5-1 and TRBJ2-5, the full variable domain reads KAGVTQTPRYLIKTRGQQVTLSCSPISGHRSVSWYQQTPGQGLQFLFEYFSETQRNKGNFPGRFSGRQFSNSRSEMNVSTLELGDSALYLCASLGTDTSGTQYFGPGTRLLVL.

Concerning this clone: Within the sample, other DNA sequences also encode this same CDR3. This chain links TRBV9 with TRBJ2-1, with 11 nucleotides matching TRBD1. Trimming cost V 5 bases and J 8 bases; bases outside gene matches: 6. CDR3 length: 14 residues. Germline-derived CDR1 and CDR2 are SGDLS and YYNGEE. In DNA, the CDR3 is TGTGCCAGCAGTGGACAGGGGGCGGGATATGAGCAGTTCTTC. As protein: CASSGQGAGYEQFF.

The CDR3 protein is CAWSVGQGGNTIYF. The CDR3 DNA reads as TGTGCCTGGAGTGTTGGACAGGGGGGGAACACCATATATTTT. This rearrangement joins TRBV30 to TRBJ1-3, with TRBD1 identical over 10 bases. The CDR3 extends over 14 amino acids. V trimming: 0 bases; J trimming: 7 bases; junction bases outside the gene matches: 3. Germline loops: CDR1 GTSNPN, CDR2 SVGIG (reference sequence). The variable domain in full, completed from reference TRBV30 and TRBJ1-3, reads SQTIHQWPATLVQPVGSPLSLECTVEGTSNPNLYWYRQAAGRGLQLLFYSVGIGQISSEVPQNLSASRPQDRQFILSSKKLLLSDSGFYLCAWSVGQGGNTIYFGEGSWLTVV.

This chain uses TRBV6-2 or TRBV6-3 with TRBJ1-5; a weak D match, TRBD1 (5 bases). This CDR3 spans 17 amino acids. The V and J ends lost 4 bases and 2 bases respectively, with 18 bases between them. Germline V gene lookup returns CDR1 MNHEY and CDR2 SVGEGT. CDR3 in DNA: TGTGCCAGCAGTTCCCCAGCGGGCGGGGGGGGCAATCAGCCCCAGCATTTT. Protein product: CASSSPAGGGGNQPQHF.

The chain links TRBV27 to TRBJ2-2, with 9 bases aligning to TRBD1. V shed 6 bases, J shed 8 bases, and the junction held 10 bases outside the gene matches. The CDR3 runs to 15 residues. CDR1 and CDR2 from the germline V gene are MNHEY and SMNVEV (reference sequence). The CDR3 reads CASRRGTGTGGELFF. DNA of the CDR3: TGTGCCAGCAGACGTGGGACAGGGACTGGGGGGGAGCTGTTTTTT.

The genes are TRBV29-1 and TRBJ2-1; maybe TRBD2 (5 bases). Trimming removed 2 bases from V and 8 bases from J, with 10 bases in between. The germline gives CDR1 SQVTM, CDR2 ANQGSEA. CDR3 length: 12 residues. CDR3 nucleotide sequence: TGCAGCGTTGAACTAGCCGGTGATGAGCAGTTCTTC. Translating it yields CSVELAGDEQFF.

The gene calls are TRBV18 and TRBJ1-5; 11 nucleotides agree with TRBD1. In germline, CDR1 is KGHSH, CDR2 LQKENI. CDR3 length: 16 amino acids. The V gene end was trimmed by 6 bases and the J gene end by 5 bases; junction bases not matched to a gene: 9. CDR3 sequence (DNA): TGTGCCAGCTCCCGAACTCGGACAGGGGGCGATCAGCCCCAGCATTTT. Protein sequence: CASSRTRTGGDQPQHF. Based on the CDR3 plus reference TRBV18 and TRBJ1-5, the full variable domain is NAGVMQNPRHLVRRRGQEARLRCSPMKGHSHVYWYRQLPEEGLKFMVYLQKENIIDESGMPKERFSAEFPKEGPSILRIQQVVRGDSAAYFCASSRTRTGGDQPQHFGDGTRLSIL.

The genes are TRBV7-8 and TRBJ1-5; no clear D. Trimming pared 2 bases from V and 8 bases from J, leaving 10 bases between. The CDR3 sequence is 13 residues long. Germline CDR1 reads SGHVS; CDR2 reads FQNEAQ. The CDR3 coding sequence is TGTGCCAGCAGCTTACTCCCCGGTGAGCCCCAGCATTTT. This encodes CASSLLPGEPQHF. The whole variable domain, remainder taken from reference TRBV7-8 and TRBJ1-5, is GAGVSQSPRYKVAKRGQDVALRCDPISGHVSLFWYQQALGQGPEFLTYFQNEAQLDKSGLPSDRFFAERPEGSVSTLKIQRTQQEDSAVYLCASSLLPGEPQHFGDGTRLSIL.

This clone was seen a few times. This sequence joins TRBV5-1 and TRBJ2-7, with D perhaps TRBD2 (6 bases). Per the germline V gene, CDR1 is SGHRS and CDR2 is YFSETQ. The CDR3 is 15 residues long. Trimming cost V 2 bases and J 0 bases, with 12 bases left between them. CDR3 bases: TGCGCCAGCAGCTTATCGGCGGGGAGCTCCTACGAGCAGTACTTC. It codes for CASSLSAGSSYEQYF.

V is TRBV6-2 or TRBV6-3 and J is TRBJ2-1, with D maybe TRBD1 (7 bases). Germline V lookup: CDR1 MNHEY, CDR2 SVGEGT. There are 13 residues in the CDR3. The V end was cut by 2 bases, the J end by 8 bases, with 10 bases between. This chain's CDR3 is CASSYTRGDEQFF. The CDR3 region has the DNA TGTGCCAGCAGTTACACCAGGGGGGATGAGCAGTTCTTC.

The rearrangement joins TRBV29-1 to TRBJ1-1; D uncertain. Between the trimmed V and J ends, which lost 7 bases and 5 bases, there was a span of 17 bases. There are 13 residues in the CDR3. Per germline, CDR1 SQVTM and CDR2 ANQGSEA. This chain's CDR3 is CSGLRATGTEAFF. In nucleotides, the CDR3 is TGCAGCGGCTTAAGGGCGACGGGAACTGAAGCTTTCTTT.

This chain joins TRBV6-1 and TRBJ1-4; D call uncertain. The CDR3 loop spans 17 amino acids. The germline gives CDR1 MNHNS, CDR2 SASEGT. Trimming pared 2 bases from V and 8 bases from J, leaving 21 bases between. In nucleotides, the CDR3 is TGTGCCAGCAGTGAATCCCCTCTGCAGGACGCGGGCGAAAAACTGTTTTTT. It is translated as CASSESPLQDAGEKLFF.

The V and J genes are TRBV5-1 and TRBJ1-3; D remains unclear. Between the trimmed V and J ends, which lost 4 bases and 0 bases, there was a span of 14 bases. Per germline, CDR1 SGHRS and CDR2 YFSETQ. The CDR3 totals 16 residues. Here the CDR3 DNA reads TGCGCCAGCAGCGCCTCGGACTTGAGCTCTGGAAACACCATATATTTT. Protein sequence: CASSASDLSSGNTIYF.

J is TRBJ2-3 and V is TRBV12-3 or TRBV12-4; D gene ambiguous. Trimming pared 5 bases from V and 2 bases from J, leaving 8 bases between. The CDR3 has 13 amino acids. CDR3 sequence reads: CASSIILTDTQYF. CDR3 bases: TGTGCCAGCAGTATAATCCTCACAGATACGCAGTATTTT.

The V gene is TRBV3-1 (or the pseudogene TRBV3-2), the J gene TRBJ1-1, with 7 bases matching TRBD1. The V and J ends lost 6 bases and 5 bases, in that order; junction bases with no gene match: 6. The CDR3 runs to 13 residues. Per germline, CDR1 LGHDT and CDR2 YNNKEL (reference sequence). The chain's CDR3 is CASRGQTGTEAFF. The CDR3 DNA follows: TGTGCCAGCAGGGGACAGACCGGAACTGAAGCTTTCTTT.

The chain has TRBV6-2 or TRBV6-3 and TRBJ2-5, with 12 nucleotides matching TRBD2. The CDR3 length is 19 residues. The V and J ends lost 0 bases and 4 bases, in that order; junction bases with no gene match: 12. Germline CDR1 and CDR2: MNHEY and SVGEGT. The CDR3 coding sequence is TGTGCCAGCAGTTACTCCCCTAGCGGGGGGGCGGACTTGGGAGAGACCCAGTACTTC. Encoded protein: CASSYSPSGGADLGETQYF.

This clone was recorded once. This chain connects TRBV30 to TRBJ1-2; D ambiguous. V dropped 0 bases and J dropped 1 base, with 3 bases sitting between them. This CDR3 has 12 residues. Germline V lookup: CDR1 GTSNPN, CDR2 SVGIG (reference sequence). CDR3 in DNA: TGTGCCTGGAGTGTTCTTAACTATGGCTACACCTTC. This gives the protein CAWSVLNYGYTF.

The V gene is TRBV28, the J gene TRBJ2-6; D is possibly TRBD1 (5 bases). Germline lookup yields CDR1 MDHEN and CDR2 SYDVKM. Deletions cut 6 bases from V and 2 bases from J, with 11 bases between. The CDR3 spans 15 residues. CDR3 loop: CASSRMGPGANVLTF. CDR3 sequence (DNA): TGTGCCAGCAGCCGCATGGGGCCTGGGGCCAACGTCCTGACTTTC.

DNA for the CDR3: TGTGCCACCAGCAGATCCAGGGGACTAGCAGAGACCCAGTACTTC. Protein product: CATSRSRGLAETQYF. The gene calls are TRBV15 and TRBJ2-5, with TRBD2 matching 9 bases. J gave up 4 bases and V 2 bases, and 5 bases lay outside the gene matches. Germline values: CDR1 LNHNV, CDR2 YYDKDF (reference sequence). This CDR3 region has 15 residues.

The chain recombines TRBV7-2 with TRBJ2-4; D is undetermined. The CDR3 extends over 16 amino acids. Germline V gives CDR1 SGHTA, CDR2 FQGNSA. The V and J ends lost 3 bases and 1 base respectively, with 13 bases between them. The CDR3 loop reads CASSLPSRPAKNIQYF. For the CDR3, the DNA is TGTGCCAGCAGCTTGCCCAGTCGTCCGGCCAAAAACATTCAGTACTTC.

The gene calls are TRBV7-8 and TRBJ2-1; 9 bases are shared with TRBD1. V shed 6 bases and J 8 bases; nucleotides not matched to a gene: 14. The CDR3 has 16 amino acids. Per the germline V gene, CDR1 is SGHVS and CDR2 is FQNEAQ. The CDR3 spells CASSSMVGTGTDEQFF. The CDR3 DNA is TGTGCCAGCAGTTCCATGGTCGGGACAGGGACAGATGAGCAGTTCTTC.

A remark on this clone: At the DNA level, this CDR3 is encoded by other sequences in the same sample as well. V is TRBV12-3 or TRBV12-4 and J is TRBJ2-3, with D perhaps TRBD2 (6 bases). Trimming shortened V by 3 bases and J by 6 bases, and 7 bases separated the two germline ends. CDR3 length: 12 amino acids. Here the CDR3 DNA reads TGTGCCAGCAGTTTTGGGGGGGATACGCAGTATTTT. Translation: CASSFGGDTQYF.

This clone was detected once. This chain connects TRBV13 to TRBJ1-5; 9 bases line up with TRBD1. CDR3 length: 15 amino acids. The V gene end was trimmed by 3 bases and the J gene end by 4 bases; junction bases not matched to a gene: 4. CDR1 is PRHDT, CDR2 FYEKMQ, per germline (reference sequence). The CDR3, as DNA: TGTGCCAGCAGCTTCGGACAGGGGATTAATCAGCCCCAGCATTTT. Its protein product is CASSFGQGINQPQHF.

The chain links TRBV7-3 to TRBJ2-1; the D is unclear. This CDR3 spans 11 amino acids. The V gene lost 5 bases and the J gene lost 8 bases, with 7 bases spanning the gap. CDR1 is SGHTA and CDR2 is FQGTGA in the germline V gene. For the CDR3, the DNA is TGTGCCAGCAGCCCCCTTCATGAGCAGTTCTTC. This translates into CASSPLHEQFF.

This chain uses TRBV7-9 with TRBJ1-2; no clear D. Germline assignment: CDR1 SEHNR and CDR2 FQNEAQ (reference sequence). This CDR3 contains 14 residues. Deletions cut 4 bases from V and 7 bases from J, with 16 bases between. CDR3 protein: CASSSSSEAGGYTF. The CDR3, as DNA: TGTGCCAGCAGCTCCTCATCGGAGGCAGGTGGCTACACCTTC.

The CDR3 here is CASSMPAGGNTEAFF. DNA of the CDR3: TGTGCCAGTAGTATGCCGGCGGGGGGGAACACTGAAGCTTTCTTT. This chain connects TRBV19 to TRBJ1-1; D may be TRBD1 (5 bases). CDR3 length: 15 residues. CDR1 and CDR2 (germline): LNHDA, SQIVND (reference sequence). Trimming left V 3 bases short and J 1 base short, with 12 bases between.

The chain combines TRBV3-1 (or the pseudogene TRBV3-2) with TRBJ1-2; 8 bases align to TRBD1. Germline assignment: CDR1 LGHDT and CDR2 YNNKEL (reference sequence). This CDR3 spans 13 amino acids. V was pared by 4 bases and J by 4 bases, with 2 bases of the junction left unmatched. CDR3: CASSRQGLYGYTF. CDR3 DNA sequence: TGTGCCAGCAGCCGACAGGGGCTCTATGGCTACACCTTC.

This clone was observed a single time. V usage is TRBV10-2 and J usage is TRBJ1-3; possibly TRBD1 for D (5 bases). Germline lookup yields CDR1 WSHSY and CDR2 SAAADI. Between the trimmed V and J ends, which lost 0 bases and 7 bases, there was a span of 7 bases. The CDR3 spans 13 residues. CDR3 sequence reads: CASSESHRNTIYF. The CDR3 nucleotides are TGCGCCAGCAGTGAGTCGCACAGGAACACCATATATTTT.

The J gene is TRBJ2-2, the V gene TRBV6-5; the D gene is possibly TRBD2 (5 bases). Germline V gene data show CDR1 as MNHEY and CDR2 as SVGAGI. V gave up 10 bases and J gave up 6 bases, with 21 bases separating them. The CDR3 extends over 15 amino acids. The CDR3 DNA follows: TGTGCCACCCAGTCCGGGCACGCCGGGGCCGGGGAGCTGTTTTTT. Its translation: CATQSGHAGAGELFF.